These 20 T cell receptor beta chains were all obtained from the same sample, sequenced in a study of blood T cell repertoires in COVID-19 (dated by TCRdb to about 2020). The receptor library was made with the immunoSEQ multiplex PCR assay. Here the immuneACCESS table is served through TCRdb, limited to in-frame sequences with V and J called. Missing clones are a known gap in these copies; in checked studies unresolved V genes cover under half, and the rest lacks a known reason. This sample holds 200,000 to 250,000 clones; approximately 85% were observed only once. Over 2% of the sample comes from the top ten. What was sequenced was peripheral blood. These TCRs come from a woman in her 70s with COVID-19, enrolled during active disease.

J is TRBJ2-7 and V is TRBV5-1, with 10 bases lining up with TRBD1. The junction had 6 bases not matched to a gene; V was cut back by 4 bases and J by 2 bases. The V gene's germline CDR1 is SGHRS and CDR2 YFSETQ. CDR3 length: 15 residues. Here the CDR3 reads CASSPDRGGPYEQYF. CDR3 sequence (DNA): TGCGCCAGCAGCCCGGACAGGGGGGGACCCTACGAGCAGTACTTC.

The chain uses TRBV5-1 and TRBJ2-6; TRBD1 matches 9 bases. The CDR3 is made up of 19 amino acids. V was clipped by 0 bases and J by 0 bases; unmatched bases: 7. CDR1 and CDR2 from the germline V gene are SGHRS and YFSETQ. Written as DNA, the CDR3 is TGCGCCAGCAGCTTGGCGGGAACAGGGGGCGTCTCTGGGGCCAACGTCCTGACTTTC. Amino acids: CASSLAGTGGVSGANVLTF.

CDR3 sequence: CATSRLNRVGNQPQHF. The CDR3 coding sequence is TGTGCCACCAGCAGGCTTAACAGGGTTGGCAATCAGCCCCAGCATTTT. The chain carries TRBV15 and TRBJ1-5, with a possible D match to TRBD1 (6 bases). This CDR3 has 16 amino acids. Trimming removed 3 bases at V and 2 bases at J, with 14 bases between. Germline CDR1 LNHNV, CDR2 YYDKDF (reference sequence).

This clone was seen a handful of times. This chain connects TRBV4-1 to TRBJ2-1; 7 nucleotides line up with TRBD2. Germline CDR1 and CDR2: MGHRA and YSYEKL. CDR3 size: 15 residues. J was trimmed by 8 bases and V by 4 bases; bases with no gene match: 11. The CDR3 here is CASSPGLGSRDEQFF. CDR3 DNA: TGCGCCAGCAGCCCAGGACTAGGCTCTCGGGATGAGCAGTTCTTC.

The sample holds a few counts of this clone. This chain uses TRBV12-3 or TRBV12-4 with TRBJ2-2, with D possibly TRBD2 on 6 matching bases. There are 12 residues in the CDR3. V lost 5 bases, J lost 5 bases, and 6 bases lay in between. The CDR3 sequence: CASSGGTGELFF. CDR3 coding DNA: TGTGCCAGCAGTGGAGGGACCGGGGAGCTGTTTTTT.

The chain recombines TRBV2 with TRBJ1-2; D may be TRBD1 (6 bases). The CDR3 runs 15 residues. CDR1 is SNHLY, CDR2 FYNNEI, per germline. V was pared by 5 bases and J by 1 base, with 14 bases between. The DNA for the CDR3 is TGTGCCAGCAGTTCCACAGGGAAGAATAACTATGGCTACACCTTC. Protein: CASSSTGKNNYGYTF. The complete variable domain, with remaining parts taken from reference TRBV2 and TRBJ1-2, reads EPEVTQTPSHQVTQMGQEVILRCVPISNHLYFYWYRQILGQKVEFLVSFYNNEISEKSEIFDDQFSVERPDGSNFTLKIRSTKLEDSAMYFCASSSTGKNNYGYTFGSGTRLTVV.

About this clone: The sample has other DNA sequences that encode this CDR3 too. The genes are TRBV18 and TRBJ1-5, with 8 bases fitting TRBD1. V lost 6 bases to trimming and J lost 4 bases; unmatched junction nucleotides: 5. CDR1 and CDR2 (germline): KGHSH, LQKENI. This CDR3 contains 14 residues. The CDR3 spells CASSPGQANQPQHF. The CDR3, as DNA: TGTGCCAGCTCCCCGGGACAGGCTAATCAGCCCCAGCATTTT. The variable domain in full, with the rest retrieved from reference TRBV18 and TRBJ1-5, is NAGVMQNPRHLVRRRGQEARLRCSPMKGHSHVYWYRQLPEEGLKFMVYLQKENIIDESGMPKERFSAEFPKEGPSILRIQQVVRGDSAAYFCASSPGQANQPQHFGDGTRLSIL.

Regarding this clone: Different DNA sequences within this sample yield the same CDR3. The V gene is TRBV29-1, the J gene TRBJ1-1; 8 bases are shared with TRBD1. The V segment lost 6 bases and the J segment 3 bases; nucleotides outside the gene matches: 6. This CDR3 has 13 residues. Germline V lookup: CDR1 SQVTM, CDR2 ANQGSEA. This CDR3 reads CSVKQGGDTEAFF. The CDR3 DNA sequence: TGCAGCGTCAAACAGGGGGGGGACACTGAAGCTTTCTTT.

In its sample, this clone was seen a few times. The rearrangement uses TRBV19 and TRBJ1-5; 7 bases match TRBD1. Per the germline V gene, CDR1 is LNHDA and CDR2 is SQIVND (reference sequence). The J segment lost 4 bases and the V segment lost 9 bases, leaving 9 bases of the junction unmatched. The CDR3 has 14 amino acids. This CDR3 is CASTTGRLNQPQHF. The CDR3 nucleotides read TGTGCCAGCACGACAGGGCGCCTTAATCAGCCCCAGCATTTT. The variable domain in full, completed from reference TRBV19 and TRBJ1-5, reads DGGITQSPKYLFRKEGQNVTLSCEQNLNHDAMYWYRQDPGQGLRLIYYSQIVNDFQKGDIAEGYSVSREKKESFPLTVTSAQKNPTAFYLCASTTGRLNQPQHFGDGTRLSIL.

The gene calls are TRBV2 and TRBJ2-1; TRBD2 agrees at 7 bases. J was trimmed by 8 bases and V by 3 bases; bases with no gene match: 13. The V gene's germline CDR1 is SNHLY and CDR2 FYNNEI. The CDR3 contains 16 residues. In DNA, the CDR3 is TGTGCCAGCAGTGAGATCGGACTAGGTGGAAGGGATGAGCAGTTCTTC. It specifies CASSEIGLGGRDEQFF. Full variable domain (rest looked up from reference TRBV2 and TRBJ2-1): EPEVTQTPSHQVTQMGQEVILRCVPISNHLYFYWYRQILGQKVEFLVSFYNNEISEKSEIFDDQFSVERPDGSNFTLKIRSTKLEDSAMYFCASSEIGLGGRDEQFFGPGTRLTVL.

The gene calls are TRBV19 and TRBJ1-5; D may be TRBD1 (5 bases). With 3 bases removed from V and 3 bases from J, the gap between germline ends came to 12 bases. The CDR3 has 15 amino acids. Looked up from germline, CDR1 is LNHDA and CDR2 is SQIVND (reference sequence). CDR3 loop: CASSMFGGDNQPQHF. Written as DNA, the CDR3 is TGTGCCAGTAGTATGTTCGGGGGTGACAATCAGCCCCAGCATTTT.

The chain joins TRBV2 to TRBJ1-4; 8 bases are a match to TRBD1. The CDR3 is made up of 14 amino acids. Germline V gives CDR1 SNHLY, CDR2 FYNNEI. J gave up 8 bases and V 6 bases, and 8 bases lay outside the gene matches. As DNA, the CDR3 is TGTGCCAGCAGCGAGGACAGGGTCAGAGAAAAACTGTTTTTT. Amino acid sequence: CASSEDRVREKLFF. The whole variable domain, remainder taken from reference TRBV2 and TRBJ1-4, is EPEVTQTPSHQVTQMGQEVILRCVPISNHLYFYWYRQILGQKVEFLVSFYNNEISEKSEIFDDQFSVERPDGSNFTLKIRSTKLEDSAMYFCASSEDRVREKLFFGSGTQLSVL.

This sequence joins TRBV7-2 and TRBJ1-4, with D uncertain. CDR3 length equals 11 residues. Looked up from germline, CDR1 is SGHTA and CDR2 is FQGNSA. Trimming took off 6 bases at V and 4 bases at J, with 3 bases between the two ends. CDR3 in amino acids: CASSNNEKLFF. The CDR3 nucleotides are TGTGCCAGCAGTAATAATGAAAAACTGTTTTTT.

With regard to this clone: This CDR3 is also generated by other DNA sequences in the sample. This sequence joins TRBV5-4 and TRBJ1-6; D unresolved. CDR3 length: 12 residues. Germline lookup yields CDR1 SGHNT and CDR2 YYREEE (reference sequence). Trimming stripped 1 base from V and 9 bases from J, with 5 bases between. The chain's CDR3 is CASSLTGSPLHF. The CDR3 region has the DNA TGTGCCAGCAGCTTGACGGGTTCACCCCTCCACTTT.

The chain couples TRBV10-1 to TRBJ1-6; 8 bases line up with TRBD1. V dropped 3 bases and J dropped 9; count of bases not matched to a gene: 4. This CDR3 region has 14 residues. In germline, CDR1 is WNHNN, CDR2 SYGVQD (reference sequence). CDR3 nucleotide sequence: TGCGCCAGCAGTGACGGACAGGGTAGTTCACCCCTCCACTTT. Protein product: CASSDGQGSSPLHF.

In its sample, this clone was seen a few times. The V gene is TRBV5-4, the J gene TRBJ2-2; 8 positions match TRBD2. The length of the CDR3 is 16 residues. The V and J ends lost 4 bases and 7 bases, in that order; junction bases with no gene match: 12. Germline V gene data show CDR1 as SGHNT and CDR2 as YYREEE (reference sequence). The CDR3 DNA is TGTGCCAGCAGCCTCCCCGGGGGGGCTTATAGCGGGGAGCTGTTTTTT. Encoded protein: CASSLPGGAYSGELFF.

The CDR3 is CASSPGTARDNEQFF. In DNA, the CDR3 is TGTGCCAGCAGCCCCGGGACAGCACGGGACAATGAGCAGTTCTTC. The chain has TRBV11-2 and TRBJ2-1; 7 nucleotides match TRBD1. This CDR3 has 15 residues. Germline-derived CDR1 and CDR2 are SGHAT and FQNNGV. After removal of 5 bases from V and 5 bases from J, the junction contained 9 bases not matched to a gene.

The chain has TRBV21-1 and TRBJ1-2; the table's D call, TRBD1, was not checked against the DNA. TRBV21-1 is flagged as a pseudogene. This CDR3 comprises 12 residues. CDR3 sequence: CASSGRGHGYTF. The CDR3 DNA reads as TGTGCCAGCAGCGGCAGGGGCCATGGCTACACCTTC.

The V call is TRBV16, the J call TRBJ1-1, with 7 bases lining up with TRBD1. The CDR3 is made up of 14 amino acids. Germline V gives CDR1 KGHSY, CDR2 FQNENV. The J segment lost 1 base and the V segment lost 2 bases, leaving 1 base of the junction unmatched. The CDR3: CASSQRGRNTEAFF. The CDR3 bases are TGTGCCAGCAGCCAAAGGGGGCGGAACACTGAAGCTTTCTTT.

The J gene is TRBJ2-7, the V gene TRBV3-1 (or the pseudogene TRBV3-2); possible D gene TRBD1, 5 bases. Germline lookup yields CDR1 LGHDT and CDR2 YNNKEL (reference sequence). This CDR3 is built from 16 residues. V lost 0 bases to trimming and J lost 0 bases, with 12 bases between them. The CDR3 bases are TGTGCCAGCAGCCAAGACCCGGACATCTCCTCCTACGAGCAGTACTTC. This translates into CASSQDPDISSYEQYF.